These T cell receptor beta chains were read from a single sample in a study of cytomegalovirus exposure and HLA in healthy donors. TCRdb's table, derived via immunoSEQ multiplex PCR, lists solely in-frame clones and lacks some. Of approximately 120,000 clones in the sample, 75% to 80% were seen once. Sequenced input: PBMCs. The receptors stem from a woman between 35 and 50 years old in good health and CMV-seronegative. CDR3s include the opening cysteine and the closing phenylalanine or tryptophan. A D gene is named only where the DNA matches it firmly. Size is omitted from some rows. Given values are once, few, many or a class for expanded clones.

j_gene: TRBJ2-5
abundance: once
v_gene: TRBV15
d_gene: .
CDR3aa: CATRLGATDQETQYF
CDR3nt: TGTGCCACCAGACTGGGGGCAACGGATCAAGAGACCCAGTACTTC

j_gene: TRBJ2-3
abundance: .
v_gene: TRBV5-1
d_gene: .
CDR3aa: CASSRGGSTDTQYF
CDR3nt: TGCGCCAGCAGTAGAGGGGGTAGCACAGATACGCAGTATTTT

j_gene: TRBJ2-2
abundance: few
v_gene: TRBV7-2
d_gene: .
CDR3aa: CASSWDFNTGELFF
CDR3nt: TGTGCCAGCAGCTGGGACTTTAACACCGGGGAGCTGTTTTTT

j_gene: TRBJ2-7
abundance: .
v_gene: TRBV9
d_gene: TRBD1
CDR3aa: CASSAGQGTYEQYF
CDR3nt: TGTGCCAGCAGCGCGGGACAGGGCACCTACGAGCAGTACTTC

j_gene: TRBJ2-7
abundance: .
v_gene: TRBV5-6
d_gene: .
CDR3aa: CASSPLNGAPYEQYF
CDR3nt: TGTGCCAGCAGCCCCTTAAACGGTGCACCCTACGAGCAGTACTTC

j_gene: TRBJ2-7
abundance: .
v_gene: TRBV28
d_gene: .
CDR3aa: CASSRGFKYEQYF
CDR3nt: TGTGCCAGCAGTCGGGGGTTTAAGTACGAGCAGTACTTC

j_gene: TRBJ2-1
abundance: .
v_gene: TRBV5-1
d_gene: TRBD2
CDR3aa: CASSSRTSDEQFF
CDR3nt: TGCGCCAGCAGCTCCCGGACTAGCGATGAGCAGTTCTTC

j_gene: TRBJ1-1
abundance: .
v_gene: TRBV5-1
d_gene: TRBD1
CDR3aa: CASSADRATTEAFF
CDR3nt: TGCGCCAGCAGCGCGGACAGGGCGACCACTGAAGCTTTCTTT

j_gene: TRBJ2-1
abundance: .
v_gene: TRBV5-8
d_gene: TRBD1
CDR3aa: CASSQDRGRGGEQFF
CDR3nt: TGTGCCAGCAGCCAAGACAGGGGGCGCGGGGGTGAGCAGTTCTTC

j_gene: TRBJ1-6
abundance: .
v_gene: TRBV10-3
d_gene: .
CDR3aa: CAISESRDSPLHF
CDR3nt: TGTGCCATCAGTGAGTCGAGGGATTCACCCCTCCACTTT

j_gene: TRBJ2-7
abundance: .
v_gene: TRBV4-3
d_gene: TRBD2
CDR3aa: CASSLASGSSYEQYF
CDR3nt: TGCGCCAGCAGCCTGGCCAGCGGGAGTTCCTACGAGCAGTACTTC

j_gene: TRBJ2-1
abundance: .
v_gene: TRBV7-2
d_gene: .
CDR3aa: CASSYSREQFF
CDR3nt: TGTGCCAGCAGCTACTCGAGGGAGCAGTTCTTC

j_gene: TRBJ1-2
abundance: .
v_gene: TRBV6-5
d_gene: TRBD1
CDR3aa: CASRTTGGAGYGYTF
CDR3nt: TGTGCCAGCAGAACTACAGGGGGCGCAGGCTATGGCTACACCTTC

j_gene: TRBJ2-2
abundance: few
v_gene: TRBV10-1
d_gene: .
CDR3aa: CASSEPGSGELFF
CDR3nt: TGCGCCAGCAGTGAGCCGGGGAGTGGGGAGCTGTTTTTT

j_gene: TRBJ1-2
abundance: .
v_gene: TRBV9
d_gene: .
CDR3aa: CASNQGINYGYTF
CDR3nt: TGTGCCAGCAATCAGGGTATCAACTATGGCTACACCTTC

j_gene: TRBJ1-5
abundance: .
v_gene: TRBV28
d_gene: TRBD1
CDR3aa: CASSRLWTGDVTFGNQPQHF
CDR3nt: TGTGCCAGCAGTCGTCTGTGGACAGGGGACGTAACCTTCGGCAATCAGCCCCAGCATTTT

j_gene: TRBJ1-2
abundance: .
v_gene: TRBV18
d_gene: .
CDR3aa: CASSPTGDRNYGYTF
CDR3nt: TGTGCCAGCTCACCAACAGGAGACAGAAACTATGGCTACACCTTC

j_gene: TRBJ2-2
abundance: .
v_gene: TRBV5-4
d_gene: .
CDR3aa: CASSLDRVAGELFF
CDR3nt: TGTGCCAGCAGCTTGGACAGGGTGGCCGGGGAGCTGTTTTTT

j_gene: TRBJ1-2
abundance: few
v_gene: TRBV28
d_gene: TRBD1
CDR3aa: CASSKMGGTGRGYTF
CDR3nt: TGTGCCAGCAGTAAGATGGGCGGGACAGGACGTGGCTACACCTTC

j_gene: TRBJ2-3
abundance: once
v_gene: TRBV11-2
d_gene: TRBD2
CDR3aa: CASRGYRTSGSTDTQYF
CDR3nt: TGTGCCAGCAGGGGTTACAGGACTAGCGGGAGCACAGATACGCAGTATTTT

j_gene: TRBJ1-2
abundance: .
v_gene: TRBV5-8
d_gene: .
CDR3aa: CASSTGTYNGYTF
CDR3nt: TGTGCCAGCAGCACCGGGACATACAATGGCTACACCTTC

j_gene: TRBJ2-5
abundance: .
v_gene: TRBV19
d_gene: TRBD2
CDR3aa: CASSIGRGWQETQYF
CDR3nt: TGTGCCAGTAGTATTGGGAGGGGTTGGCAAGAGACCCAGTACTTC

j_gene: TRBJ1-1
abundance: .
v_gene: TRBV5-6
d_gene: TRBD1
CDR3aa: CASSFLGGGGKAFF
CDR3nt: TGTGCCAGCAGCTTTTTAGGAGGGGGCGGAAAAGCTTTCTTT

j_gene: TRBJ1-2
abundance: .
v_gene: TRBV6-1
d_gene: TRBD1
CDR3aa: CASSGTTGTFSWGYTF
CDR3nt: TGTGCCAGCAGTGGAACGACAGGGACCTTTTCTTGGGGCTACACCTTC